Given below is one T cell receptor beta chain in context. The data were obtained in a study of CD8 T cells in Susac syndrome. It was with random hexamers that roughly 0.45 to 1 ug RNA was reverse transcribed. MiXCR was run by TCRdb on the immunoSEQ multiplex PCR reads, yielding one entry per CDR3 protein. The data show a few hundred thousand distinct CDR3 sequences, with 85% seen just once and about 0.12% held by the top ten. CD8+ and CD4+ blood T cells underwent TCR beta sequencing. Germline CDR1 is SGHRS and CDR2 is YFSETQ. The CDR3 loop spans 13 amino acids. The V gene lost 0 bases and the J gene lost 5 bases, with 8 bases spanning the gap.

The rearrangement joins TRBV5-1 to TRBJ1-1; D unclear. The sample taken for sequencing was CD8+ T cells from PBMCs. The receptor's source is a human donor with multiple sclerosis. CDR3 DNA sequence: TGCGCCAGCAGCTTGGCATCTGTAACTGAAGCTTTCTTT. Its protein is CASSLASVTEAFF.